Listed here are 9 T cell receptor beta chains from one sample, sequenced in a study of spatial heterogeneity in lung cancer. Study-level results: Tumor mutation counts were tracked by expanded intratumoral alpha and beta TCR counts.

As for time point: sample taken at primary tumor resection. For these receptors, no antigen is known. TCRdb analysed the 5' RACE reads with MiXCR anew, one entry per CDR3 protein. The sample holds 16,000 or so distinct CDR3 sequences, 6% to 7% seen once. The input for sequencing was lung tumor tissue, taken at surgery. Source of these receptors: a female donor with early-stage non-small cell lung cancer.

A few counts support this clonotype. This beta chain was picked up by a library intended for alpha chains and is off target, so its count carries little meaning. The chain uses TRBV12-3 or TRBV12-4 and TRBJ1-1; D uncertain. This CDR3 comprises 13 residues. V shed 8 bases and J shed 10 bases, with 20 bases lying between them. In DNA, the CDR3 is TGTGCCAGCCTACTGAACGAGGGTTTGGTAGCTTTCTTT. Translated: CASLLNEGLVAFF.

This clonotype was observed at least ten times. Little can be read into the size of this beta chain, an off-target read in a library designed for alpha chains. V is TRBV6-2 or TRBV6-3 and J is TRBJ2-3; 8 bases fit TRBD2. The length of the CDR3 is 15 residues. The V segment lost 7 bases and the J segment 7 bases; nucleotides outside the gene matches: 13. The V gene's germline CDR1 is MNHEY and CDR2 SVGEGT. The CDR3 reads CASKTAGAASNTQYF. In nucleotides, the CDR3 is TGTGCCAGCAAGACAGCGGGGGCCGCCTCGAATACGCAGTATTTT.

Concerning this clonotype itself: This beta chain slipped into a library made for alpha chains as a stray read, so its size is not meaningful. The chain recombines TRBV6-5 with TRBJ1-4; D gene unclear. Trimming removed 6 bases from V and 3 bases from J, with 5 bases in between. This CDR3 region has 12 residues. Germline assignment: CDR1 MNHEY and CDR2 SVGAGI. The CDR3 DNA is TGTGCCAGCAGAGCTCCTAATGAAAAACTGTTTTTT. Its translation is CASRAPNEKLFF.

This clonotype was recorded at least ten times. This beta chain is a stray sequence in a library constructed for alpha chains; its clone size is not meaningful. The genes are TRBV5-4 and TRBJ1-1; TRBD1 aligns across 7 bases. Trimming cost V 4 bases and J 2 bases; bases outside gene matches: 5. The CDR3 is 14 amino acids. Germline V gene data show CDR1 as SGHNT and CDR2 as YYREEE (reference sequence). The CDR3: CASSRGQANTEAFF. CDR3 DNA: TGTGCCAGCAGCCGAGGACAGGCCAACACTGAAGCTTTCTTT.

This clonotype was seen at least ten times. Found in a library prepared for alpha chains, this beta chain is an off-target read, and its abundance has little meaning. This sequence joins TRBV20-1 and TRBJ2-1; TRBD1 is a possible D gene (6 bases). Trimming took off 5 bases at V and 4 bases at J, with 12 bases between the two ends. The germline gives CDR1 DFQATT, CDR2 SNEGSKA (reference sequence). The length of the CDR3 is 13 residues. The CDR3 sequence: CSAGGHSYNEQFF. The CDR3 nucleotides are TGCAGTGCTGGGGGACATTCATACAATGAGCAGTTCTTC.

This clonotype was recorded at least ten times. This beta chain is a stray sequence in a library constructed for alpha chains; its clone size is not meaningful. The chain joins TRBV6-5 to TRBJ2-6; D is perhaps TRBD2 (5 bases). The CDR3 is made up of 19 amino acids. V gave up 5 bases and J gave up 0 bases, with 20 bases separating them. Germline lookup yields CDR1 MNHEY and CDR2 SVGAGI. The CDR3 DNA reads as TGTGCCAGCAGTACACGGGGTCTAGCAGCCAGCTCTGGGGCCAACGTCCTGACTTTC. This gives the protein CASSTRGLAASSGANVLTF.

This clonotype rates as medium-sized. Found in a library prepared for alpha chains, this beta chain is an off-target read, and its abundance has little meaning. The chain joins TRBV7-6 to TRBJ2-7; D possibly matches TRBD1 or TRBD2 (5 bases each). Per germline, CDR1 SGHVS and CDR2 FNYEAQ. Trimming removed 1 base from V and 5 bases from J, with 12 bases in between. The CDR3 is 14 amino acids. CDR3: CASSLGARENEQYF. The CDR3 DNA reads TGTGCCAGCAGCTTAGGAGCCAGGGAGAACGAGCAGTACTTC.

This clonotype was seen ten or more times. This beta chain is an unintended read in a library built for alpha chains; its size means little. The chain couples TRBV20-1 to TRBJ2-3; unclear D gene. Germline V gene lookup returns CDR1 DFQATT and CDR2 SNEGSKA (reference sequence). V lost 8 bases, J lost 0 bases, and 18 bases lay in between. This CDR3 is built from 15 residues. The CDR3 reads CSLTPPGPSTDTQYF. The CDR3 coding sequence is TGCAGTTTGACCCCCCCTGGGCCAAGCACAGATACGCAGTATTTT.

The table lists this clonotype with many counts. The library was designed around alpha chains, so this beta chain is a stray read whose abundance carries little weight. The gene calls are TRBV3-1 and TRBJ2-6; 7 nucleotides match TRBD1. With 1 base clipped from V and 2 bases from J, the junction kept 2 bases outside the gene matches. CDR1 LGHDT and CDR2 YNNKEL come from the germline V gene (reference sequence). The CDR3 is 16 residues long. The DNA of the CDR3 is TGTGCCAGCAGCCAAGTCCAGGGGGCTGGGGCCAACGTCCTGACTTTC. This translates into CASSQVQGAGANVLTF.